One sample yielded the 9 T cell receptor beta chains listed below, sequenced in a study of OX40 agonist ivuxolimab in advanced cancers. TCRdb's table, derived via immunoSEQ multiplex PCR, lists solely in-frame clones and lacks some. This sample has tens of thousands of clones, with approximately 90% found just once. The sample was CD4+ or CD8+ T cells sorted from blood, taken in a trial of the OX40 agonist ivuxolimab. The receptors were sampled from an adult with an advanced solid tumor such as melanoma, head and neck, liver or kidney cancer.

The V call is TRBV7-2, the J call TRBJ2-7; the D gene is possibly TRBD2 (6 bases). The CDR3 is 14 residues long. CDR1 SGHTA and CDR2 FQGNSA come from the germline V gene. V was clipped by 6 bases and J by 2 bases, with 14 bases between them. The DNA for the CDR3 is TGTGCCAGCAGGTTGGGAGGCACTACCTACGAGCAGTACTTC. Residues: CASRLGGTTYEQYF.

The V gene is TRBV5-1, the J gene TRBJ2-2; no firm D call. The V end lost 5 bases, the J end lost 6 bases, and 14 bases lay between the germline ends. Germline CDR1 SGHRS, CDR2 YFSETQ. The CDR3 spans 14 residues. The CDR3 spells CASSTDLAPGELFF. The DNA for the CDR3 is TGCGCCAGCAGTACGGACCTCGCCCCCGGGGAGCTGTTTTTT.

This clone has just one count. The rearrangement joins TRBV18 to TRBJ1-2; weak D call: TRBD1 (5 bases). Between the trimmed V and J ends, which lost 1 base and 3 bases, there was a span of 15 bases. The CDR3 consists of 16 residues. The germline V gene encodes CDR1 KGHSH and CDR2 LQKENI. The CDR3 coding sequence is TGTGCCAGCTCACCACTCTTGAATGGGGGAGACTATGGCTACACCTTC. Encoded protein: CASSPLLNGGDYGYTF.

The chain links TRBV5-1 to TRBJ2-5, with TRBD2 identical over 9 bases. CDR1 is SGHRS, CDR2 YFSETQ, per germline. The ends lost 6 bases at V and 3 bases at J; junction bases unmatched: 9. The CDR3 sequence is 15 residues long. The CDR3 region has the DNA TGCGCCAGCACTCAGCGGGGGGCGGGAGAAGAGACCCAGTACTTC. Its translation is CASTQRGAGEETQYF.

The V call is TRBV6-6, the J call TRBJ2-2, with D perhaps matching TRBD2 (5 bases). The CDR3 loop spans 16 amino acids. Per the germline V gene, CDR1 is MNHNY and CDR2 is SVGAGI (reference sequence). The V and J ends lost 2 bases and 7 bases respectively, with 17 bases between them. CDR3 DNA: TGTGCCAGCAGTTACGCGAGGTTGGGCAGCGGCGGGGAGCTGTTTTTT. Amino acid sequence: CASSYARLGSGGELFF.

V is TRBV30 and J is TRBJ1-1; D not certain. Trimming left V 2 bases short and J 1 base short, with 2 bases between. Germline loops: CDR1 GTSNPN, CDR2 SVGIG (reference sequence). This CDR3 has 11 residues. CDR3 bases: TGTGCCTGGAGTAAGAACACTGAAGCTTTCTTT. Protein: CAWSKNTEAFF.

The rearrangement uses TRBV30 and TRBJ2-5; D possibly corresponds to TRBD2 (5 bases). Germline CDR1 and CDR2: GTSNPN and SVGIG (reference sequence). The CDR3 covers 13 residues. The V gene lost 4 bases and the J gene lost 9 bases, with 18 bases spanning the gap. The CDR3 loop is CAWIQAAGMAQYF. Here the CDR3 DNA reads TGTGCCTGGATCCAGGCTGCGGGCATGGCCCAGTACTTC.

This clone has a single count. The rearrangement uses TRBV6-5 and TRBJ1-3; D not certain. The V gene lost 0 bases and the J gene lost 0 bases, with 9 bases spanning the gap. Germline-derived CDR1 and CDR2 are MNHEY and SVGAGI. This CDR3 contains 16 residues. CDR3 loop: CASSYSVRNSGNTIYF. CDR3 bases: TGTGCCAGCAGTTACTCCGTTAGAAACTCTGGAAACACCATATATTTT.

This rearrangement joins TRBV10-2 to TRBJ2-7, with 7 bases fitting TRBD1. The germline V gene encodes CDR1 WSHSY and CDR2 SAAADI. The length of the CDR3 is 13 residues. Losses at the gene ends were 7 bases for V and 5 bases for J; bases not matched to a gene: 8. The CDR3 coding sequence is TGCGCCAGCACCCGACAGGGTTGGGACGAGCAGTACTTC. Its protein is CASTRQGWDEQYF.